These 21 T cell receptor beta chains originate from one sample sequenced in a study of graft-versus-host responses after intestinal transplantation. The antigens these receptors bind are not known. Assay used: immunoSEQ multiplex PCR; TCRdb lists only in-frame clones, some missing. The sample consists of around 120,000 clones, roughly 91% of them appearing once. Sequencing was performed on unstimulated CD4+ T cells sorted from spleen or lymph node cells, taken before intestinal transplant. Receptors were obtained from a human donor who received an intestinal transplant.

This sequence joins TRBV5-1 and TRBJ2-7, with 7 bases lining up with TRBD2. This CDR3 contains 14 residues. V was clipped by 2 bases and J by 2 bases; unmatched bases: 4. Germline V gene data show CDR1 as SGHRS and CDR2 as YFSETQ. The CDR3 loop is CASSFGGVPYEQYF. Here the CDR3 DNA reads TGCGCCAGCAGCTTTGGGGGGGTGCCCTACGAGCAGTACTTC.

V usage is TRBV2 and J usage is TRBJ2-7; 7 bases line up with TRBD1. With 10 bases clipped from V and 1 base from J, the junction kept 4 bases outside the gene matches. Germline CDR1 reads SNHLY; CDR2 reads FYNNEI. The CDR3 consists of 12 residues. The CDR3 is CATWTGSYEQYF. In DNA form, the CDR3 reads TGTGCCACTTGGACAGGTTCCTACGAGCAGTACTTC.

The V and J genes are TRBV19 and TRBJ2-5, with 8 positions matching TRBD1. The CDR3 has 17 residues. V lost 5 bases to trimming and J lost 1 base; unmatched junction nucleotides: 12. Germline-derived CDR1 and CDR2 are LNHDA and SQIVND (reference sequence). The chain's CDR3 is CASSPIQGGTPQETQYF. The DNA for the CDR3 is TGTGCCAGTAGTCCGATACAGGGGGGAACCCCCCAAGAGACCCAGTACTTC. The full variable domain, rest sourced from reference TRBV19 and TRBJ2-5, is DGGITQSPKYLFRKEGQNVTLSCEQNLNHDAMYWYRQDPGQGLRLIYYSQIVNDFQKGDIAEGYSVSREKKESFPLTVTSAQKNPTAFYLCASSPIQGGTPQETQYFGPGTRLLVL.

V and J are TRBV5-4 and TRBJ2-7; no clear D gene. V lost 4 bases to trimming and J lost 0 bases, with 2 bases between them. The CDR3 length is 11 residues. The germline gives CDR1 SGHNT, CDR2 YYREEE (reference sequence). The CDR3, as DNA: TGTGCCAGCAGCCCCTCCTACGAGCAGTACTTC. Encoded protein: CASSPSYEQYF.

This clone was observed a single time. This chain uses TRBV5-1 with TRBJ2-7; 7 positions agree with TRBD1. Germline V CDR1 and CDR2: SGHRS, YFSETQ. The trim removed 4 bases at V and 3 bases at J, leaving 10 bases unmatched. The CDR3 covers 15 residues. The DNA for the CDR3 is TGCGCCAGCAGCCCGGGGACAGTGAGGGGCTACGAGCAGTACTTC. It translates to CASSPGTVRGYEQYF. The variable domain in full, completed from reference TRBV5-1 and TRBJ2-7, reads KAGVTQTPRYLIKTRGQQVTLSCSPISGHRSVSWYQQTPGQGLQFLFEYFSETQRNKGNFPGRFSGRQFSNSRSEMNVSTLELGDSALYLCASSPGTVRGYEQYFGPGTRLTVT.

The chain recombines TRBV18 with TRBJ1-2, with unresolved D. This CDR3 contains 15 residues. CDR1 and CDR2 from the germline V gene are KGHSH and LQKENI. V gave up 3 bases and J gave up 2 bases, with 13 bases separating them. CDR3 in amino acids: CASSPRETPNYGYTF. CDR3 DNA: TGTGCCAGCTCACCCCGGGAAACCCCCAACTATGGCTACACCTTC. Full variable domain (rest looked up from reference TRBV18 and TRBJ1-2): NAGVMQNPRHLVRRRGQEARLRCSPMKGHSHVYWYRQLPEEGLKFMVYLQKENIIDESGMPKERFSAEFPKEGPSILRIQQVVRGDSAAYFCASSPRETPNYGYTFGSGTRLTVV.

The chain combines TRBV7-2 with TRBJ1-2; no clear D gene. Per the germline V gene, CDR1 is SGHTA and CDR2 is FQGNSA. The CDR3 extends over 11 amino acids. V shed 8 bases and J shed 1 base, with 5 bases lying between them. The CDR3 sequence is CASRVNYGYTF. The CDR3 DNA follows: TGTGCCAGCCGAGTTAACTATGGCTACACCTTC.

The CDR3, as DNA: TGTGCCAGCAGCTTCCCGGGCAGGGAGACCCAGTACTTC. It yields the protein CASSFPGRETQYF. The V and J genes are TRBV11-2 and TRBJ2-5; unclear D gene. The germline V gene encodes CDR1 SGHAT and CDR2 FQNNGV. The CDR3 runs 13 residues. Trimming cost V 3 bases and J 5 bases, with 10 bases left between them. Filled out from reference TRBV11-2 and TRBJ2-5, the complete variable domain reads EAGVAQSPRYKIIEKRQSVAFWCNPISGHATLYWYQQILGQGPKLLIQFQNNGVVDDSQLPKDRFSAERLKGVDSTLKIQPAKLEDSAVYLCASSFPGRETQYFGPGTRLLVL.

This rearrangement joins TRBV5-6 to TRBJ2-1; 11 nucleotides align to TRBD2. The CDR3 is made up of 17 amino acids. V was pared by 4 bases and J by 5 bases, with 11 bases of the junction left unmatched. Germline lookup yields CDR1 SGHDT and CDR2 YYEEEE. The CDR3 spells CASSPLVVAGGNNEQFF. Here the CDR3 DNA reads TGTGCCAGCAGCCCGCTGGTAGTAGCGGGAGGGAACAATGAGCAGTTCTTC. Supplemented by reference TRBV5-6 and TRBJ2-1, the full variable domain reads DAGVTQSPTHLIKTRGQQVTLRCSPKSGHDTVSWYQQALGQGPQFIFQYYEEEERQRGNFPDRFSGHQFPNYSSELNVNALLLGDSALYLCASSPLVVAGGNNEQFFGPGTRLTVL.

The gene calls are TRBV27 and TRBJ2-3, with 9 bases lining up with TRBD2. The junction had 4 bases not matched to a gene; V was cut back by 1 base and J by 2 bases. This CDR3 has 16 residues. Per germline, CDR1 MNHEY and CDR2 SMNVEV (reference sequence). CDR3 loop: CASSLFSSGNTDTQYF. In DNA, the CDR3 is TGTGCCAGCAGTTTATTTTCTAGCGGGAACACAGATACGCAGTATTTT.

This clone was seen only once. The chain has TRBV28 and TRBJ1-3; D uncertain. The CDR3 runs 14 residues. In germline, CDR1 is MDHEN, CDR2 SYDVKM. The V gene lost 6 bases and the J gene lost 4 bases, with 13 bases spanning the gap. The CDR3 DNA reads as TGTGCCAGCAGGGCCGGGCAGCCAGGAAACACCATATATTTT. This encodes CASRAGQPGNTIYF.

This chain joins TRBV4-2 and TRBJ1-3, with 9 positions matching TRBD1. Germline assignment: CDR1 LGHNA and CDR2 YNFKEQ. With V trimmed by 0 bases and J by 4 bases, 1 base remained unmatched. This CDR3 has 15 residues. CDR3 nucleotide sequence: TGTGCCAGCAGCCAAGAGGGACAGGGAGGAAACACCATATATTTT. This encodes CASSQEGQGGNTIYF.

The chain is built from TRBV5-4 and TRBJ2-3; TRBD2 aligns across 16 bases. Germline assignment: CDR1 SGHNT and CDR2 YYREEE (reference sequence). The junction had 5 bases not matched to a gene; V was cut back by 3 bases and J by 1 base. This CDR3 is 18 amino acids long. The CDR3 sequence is CASSWGLAGGRGTDTQYF. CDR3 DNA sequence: TGTGCCAGCAGCTGGGGACTAGCGGGAGGGAGGGGCACAGATACGCAGTATTTT.

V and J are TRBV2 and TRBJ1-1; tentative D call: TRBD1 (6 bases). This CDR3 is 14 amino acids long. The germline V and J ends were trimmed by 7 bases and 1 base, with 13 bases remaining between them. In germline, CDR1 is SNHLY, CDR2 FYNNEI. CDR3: CASNRVARNTEAFF. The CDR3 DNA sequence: TGTGCCAGCAACAGGGTGGCGCGGAACACTGAAGCTTTCTTT.

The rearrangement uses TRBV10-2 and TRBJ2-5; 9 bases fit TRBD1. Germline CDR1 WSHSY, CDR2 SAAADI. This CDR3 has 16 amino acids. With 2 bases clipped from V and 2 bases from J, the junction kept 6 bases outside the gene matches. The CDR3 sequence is CASSEPAGTGQETQYF. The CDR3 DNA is TGCGCCAGCAGTGAGCCGGCCGGGACAGGGCAAGAGACCCAGTACTTC.

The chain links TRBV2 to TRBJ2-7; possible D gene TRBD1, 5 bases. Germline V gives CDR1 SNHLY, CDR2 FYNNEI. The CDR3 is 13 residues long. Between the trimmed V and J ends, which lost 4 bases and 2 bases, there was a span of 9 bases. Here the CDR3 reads CASSVQVTYEQYF. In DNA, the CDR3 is TGTGCCAGCAGTGTACAGGTGACCTACGAGCAGTACTTC.

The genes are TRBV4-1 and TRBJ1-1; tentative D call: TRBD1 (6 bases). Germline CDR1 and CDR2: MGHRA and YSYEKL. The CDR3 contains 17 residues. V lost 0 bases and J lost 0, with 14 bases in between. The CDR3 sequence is CASSQDGGRGLNTEAFF. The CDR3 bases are TGCGCCAGCAGCCAAGATGGGGGGCGCGGGCTGAACACTGAAGCTTTCTTT.

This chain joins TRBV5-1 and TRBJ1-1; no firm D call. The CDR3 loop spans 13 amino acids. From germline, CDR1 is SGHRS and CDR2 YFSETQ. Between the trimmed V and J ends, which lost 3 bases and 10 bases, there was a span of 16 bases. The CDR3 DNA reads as TGCGCCAGCAGCTATCCCGGGATTCGGGGAGCTTTCTTT. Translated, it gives CASSYPGIRGAFF.

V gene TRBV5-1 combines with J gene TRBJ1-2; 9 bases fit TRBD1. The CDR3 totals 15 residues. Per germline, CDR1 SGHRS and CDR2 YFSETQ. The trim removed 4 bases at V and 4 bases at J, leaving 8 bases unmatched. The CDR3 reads CASSPGTGSPYGYTF. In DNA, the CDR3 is TGCGCCAGCAGCCCAGGGACAGGGTCCCCCTATGGCTACACCTTC. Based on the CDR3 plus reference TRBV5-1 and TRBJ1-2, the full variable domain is KAGVTQTPRYLIKTRGQQVTLSCSPISGHRSVSWYQQTPGQGLQFLFEYFSETQRNKGNFPGRFSGRQFSNSRSEMNVSTLELGDSALYLCASSPGTGSPYGYTFGSGTRLTVV.

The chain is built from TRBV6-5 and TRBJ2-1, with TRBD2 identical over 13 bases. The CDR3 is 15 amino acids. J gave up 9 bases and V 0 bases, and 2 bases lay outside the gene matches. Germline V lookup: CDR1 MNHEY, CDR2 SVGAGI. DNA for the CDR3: TGTGCCAGCAGTTACTCGGGACTAGCGGGACGTGAGCAGTTCTTC. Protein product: CASSYSGLAGREQFF.

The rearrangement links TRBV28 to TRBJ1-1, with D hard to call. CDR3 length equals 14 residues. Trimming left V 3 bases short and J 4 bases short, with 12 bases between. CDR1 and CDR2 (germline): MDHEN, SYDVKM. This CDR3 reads CASSFGPPGTEAFF. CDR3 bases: TGTGCCAGCAGTTTTGGGCCCCCGGGCACTGAAGCTTTCTTT. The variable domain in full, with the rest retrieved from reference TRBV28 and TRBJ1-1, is DVKVTQSSRYLVKRTGEKVFLECVQDMDHENMFWYRQDPGLGLRLIYFSYDVKMKEKGDIPEGYSVSREKKERFSLILESASTNQTSMYLCASSFGPPGTEAFFGQGTRLTVV.